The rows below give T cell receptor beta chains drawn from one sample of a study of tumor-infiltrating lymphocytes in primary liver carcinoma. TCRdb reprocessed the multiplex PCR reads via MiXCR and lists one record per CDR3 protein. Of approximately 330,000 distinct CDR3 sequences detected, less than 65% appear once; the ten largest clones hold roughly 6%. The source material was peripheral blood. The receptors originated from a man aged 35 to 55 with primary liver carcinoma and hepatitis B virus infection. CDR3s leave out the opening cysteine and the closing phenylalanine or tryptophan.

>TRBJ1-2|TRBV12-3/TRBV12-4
ASSATGGHYGYT
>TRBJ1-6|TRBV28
ASSLSQEYSALH
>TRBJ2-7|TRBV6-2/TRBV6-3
ARSHSYEQY
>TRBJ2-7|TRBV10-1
STQAGETDEQY
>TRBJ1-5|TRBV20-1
SAPLRNQPQH
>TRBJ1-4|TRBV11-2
AISPDRDEKKLS
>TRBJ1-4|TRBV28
ASRITNEKLF
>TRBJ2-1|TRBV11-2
ASSLAVALAGAYNEQF
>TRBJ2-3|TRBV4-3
ASSQQVFIDTQY
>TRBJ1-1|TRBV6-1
ASCELRNTEAF
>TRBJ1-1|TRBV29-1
SVQGSVDTEAF
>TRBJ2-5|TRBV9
ASSAAGQGASETQY
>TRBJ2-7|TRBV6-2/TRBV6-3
ASSYPQQGTPYEQY
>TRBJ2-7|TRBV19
ASSVEGTRTYEQY
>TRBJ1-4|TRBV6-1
ASNELPSNRVTNEKLF
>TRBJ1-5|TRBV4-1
VSTQEPGVSNQPQH
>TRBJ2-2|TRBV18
ASSPRLHSGRSTGELF
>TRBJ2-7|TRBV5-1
ASSNSGTGVEQY
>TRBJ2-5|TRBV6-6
ASSYSRDRQETQY
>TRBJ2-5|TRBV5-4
ASSVPAETLY
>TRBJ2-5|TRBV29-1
SARKGETQY
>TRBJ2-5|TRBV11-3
ASSLSSGTQETQY
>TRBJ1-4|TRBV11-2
AGSEPGTAGEKLF
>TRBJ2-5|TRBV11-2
SSRLEAGGPETQY
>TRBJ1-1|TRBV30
AWATGTNNLQAF
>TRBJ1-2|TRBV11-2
ASSLVQGPLGGYT
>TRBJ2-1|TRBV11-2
ASSLESYNEQF
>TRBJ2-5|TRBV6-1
ASNRTVSETQY
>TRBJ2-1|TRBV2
VSSEAPTGGPYNEQF
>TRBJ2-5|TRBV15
ATSRGQDSEETQY
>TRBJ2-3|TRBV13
GSMKPGTSGSTDTQY
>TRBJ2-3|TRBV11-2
ARSLGPMVAGFTDTQY
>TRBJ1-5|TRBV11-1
ASSRVGGVNQPQH
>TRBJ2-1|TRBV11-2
VSSLDYGGLLAEGIYNEQF
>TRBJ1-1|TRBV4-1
ASSLLPPRQGWSEAF